This T cell receptor beta chain was profiled in a study of shared clonotypes between healthy human individuals (dated by TCRdb to the early 2020s). Turning to the overall study: A couple of women and a few men aged 18 to 49 years were included in the cohort. For each donor, three plates each were used for CD4 naive and CD4 memory, two plates were used for CD8 naive, and one plate was used for CD8 memory. Blood TCR repertoires of four to six healthy adults were deeply sequenced to estimate repertoire size and the extent of clonotype sharing between individuals. To increase sequencing depth and limit assay-specific biases, different laboratories used diverse techniques to prepare libraries and sequence TCR repertoires. Between about 0.94 and 8.9 billion PBMCs per donor were obtained by leukapheresis.

Comment on this clone: Its recognized antigen is unknown. The record has no base qualities; no much larger clone is one base away.

The donors were healthy, HIV-negative adults who had no recently reported acute infections or vaccinations. Every donor was a Caucasian adult living in Nashville, Tennessee, USA. CD4+ T cells were enriched by magnetic negative selection, after which naive cells were positively selected on CD45RA and the negative fraction was taken as the memory subset. Blood was obtained by leukapheresis, after which PBMCs were separated by Ficoll-Histopaque density gradient centrifugation and cryopreserved in liquid nitrogen vapor phase. Analytical flow cytometry was used to check the purity and quantity of each magnetically sorted T cell population. Each sorted fraction had its genomic DNA isolated and then quantified by UV absorbance on a Nanodrop 2000c. Broader findings and caveats from the paper: Based on pairwise subsampling, the degree of clonotype sharing among donors was expected to be affected by sequencing depth. Rarefaction of sorted-subset datasets indicated incomplete sequencing despite the large sequencing depth. The genetic and exposure-history diversity represented was limited by the small number of donors. When four donors were compared, the shared fraction of clonotypes was around 5.1% for naive CD4, about 4% for naive CD8, 2.3% for memory CD4, and 0.35% to 0.4% for memory CD8. Compared with non-shared clonotypes, clonotypes shared by all four sorted-subset donors had higher generation probabilities. Estimated clonotype richness was generally larger for naive than for memory subsets. Sampling was restricted to blood, and TCR repertoires in tissue are likely to differ from TCR repertoires in blood.

Using the deep immunoSEQ assay, TCR CDR3 regions were amplified from genomic DNA by multiplex PCR. Extracted genomic DNA from each cell subset was spread evenly across all wells of several immunoSEQ 96-well plates, with each plate serving as a replicate. Each replicate PCR for sorted subsets received 200 ng genomic DNA, equal to about 30,000 T cell genomes. The purified libraries were quantified using a Qubit 3.0 fluorometer, sized with a Bioanalyzer 2100, and then quantified again using the KAPA Library Quantification kit. A separate single-read 150-cycle Illumina NextSeq 550 flow cell was used to sequence each immunoSEQ 96-well plate. Per the source publication's procedure: The immunoSEQ output contained only junctional sequences without quality scores, so filtering could not match that applied to full-length reads. Sequences were annotated with PyIR, a Python wrapper for IgBLAST v1.9, using IMGT germline references to assign V/J genes and CDR3. Reads were filtered out if the reads had weak V/J assignments (E-value above 1e-6), no CDR3, stop codons, out-of-frame junctions, or ambiguous translated residues. A V3J clonotype was defined by an identical inferred V gene, J gene, and CDR3 amino acid sequence. Percentage overlap between repertoires was calculated by dividing the number of shared unique clonotypes by the size of the smaller repertoire. Three approaches were used to assess repertoire richness: RTK rarefaction, the Chao1 estimator, and Recon v2.1 estimates of unobserved clonotypes. Generation probabilities for all TCRbeta clonotypes obtained by the gDNA method from several donors were computed using OLGA. Entries here come from immuneACCESS through TCRdb and include only in-frame sequences with V and J called. Some clones fail to appear in such tables; in the studies checked, an unresolved V gene covers under half of the shortfall, and the cause of the remainder is unknown. Clone size and V and J calls were adopted from that table, with D and trimming inferred from the DNA. The sample table contains 2 million to 2.5 million clones; only one count was recorded for about 95% of them. Together, the top ten hold around 0.13% of the sample.

The germline V gene yields MNHNS for CDR1 and SASEGT for CDR2. Between the V and J ends, shortened by 6 bases and 4 bases respectively, the junction contains 15 bases. The CDR3 has 14 amino acids, counting the end cysteine and phenylalanine. Only CDR3 DNA remains: 42 bases, in frame from the first base. The sequencing input was naive CD4+ T cells sorted from blood. The cell subset or site label on this specimen signifies: CD45RA+ positively selected. The chain uses TRBV6-1 and TRBJ1-2; the D gene is unclear. The TCR sequence derives from a man in his late teens or twenties in good health. In nucleotides, the sequence is TGTGCCAGCAGATCCGACGGCGGCGGCTATGGCTACACCTTC. Translated, this is CASRSDGGGYGYTF.